This entry describes one T cell receptor (beta chain). The antigen is unknown. In germline, CDR1 is LNHDA, CDR2 SQIVND (reference sequence). This CDR3 region has 15 residues. Losses at the gene ends were 3 bases for V and 6 bases for J; bases not matched to a gene: 8. The study ran its PCR with 60 Vbeta and 13 Jbeta primers. Some clones are missing from TCRdb's copy, which holds only in-frame ones; the method was immunoSEQ multiplex PCR. This table holds approximately 180,000 clones, over 75% found once. The sample comes from a study of cytomegalovirus exposure and HLA in healthy donors. Study-level points and caveats: In an earlier analysis, in roughly 580 donors, most V segments appeared productive either ~87% or ~30% of the time.

V gene TRBV19 combines with J gene TRBJ2-7, with 10 positions matching TRBD1. The sequenced sample was PBMCs. The sequence came from a girl under three years old in good health and CMV-seronegative. The DNA of the CDR3 is TGTGCCAGTAGTATCGCGACAGGGGGCAAGGGCGAGCAGTACTTC. It translates to CASSIATGGKGEQYF.